The 21 T cell receptor beta chains in this list originate from one sample, sequenced in a study of cytomegalovirus exposure and HLA in healthy donors. With 60 Vbeta and 13 Jbeta primers, the PCR was carried out. TCRdb's copy holds only in-frame clones and misses some; the assay was immunoSEQ multiplex PCR. The repertoire holds just over 200,000 clones, with roughly 84% as singletons. Material: PBMCs. The receptor source for this set is a man aged 50 to 60 in good health and CMV-seronegative.

On this clone itself: This specimen includes other DNA sequences encoding the same CDR3. The rearrangement joins TRBV11-2 to TRBJ1-1, with unresolved D. Trimming left V 6 bases short and J 4 bases short, with 27 bases between. CDR3 length equals 18 residues. Germline-derived CDR1 and CDR2 are SGHAT and FQNNGV. CDR3 sequence reads: CASRGPTGQQTSTTEAFF. The CDR3 DNA sequence: TGTGCCAGCAGGGGCCCTACTGGGCAGCAAACAAGCACCACTGAAGCTTTCTTT.

This clone has only one observation. The chain joins TRBV28 to TRBJ2-4, with 8 positions matching TRBD1. The CDR3 is 17 residues long. CDR1 and CDR2 (germline): MDHEN, SYDVKM. With 6 bases clipped from V and 0 bases from J, the junction kept 10 bases outside the gene matches. This chain's CDR3 is CASSLGQGTIAKNIQYF. In nucleotides, the CDR3 is TGTGCCAGCAGCCTCGGACAGGGCACAATAGCCAAAAACATTCAGTACTTC. The variable domain in full, with the rest retrieved from reference TRBV28 and TRBJ2-4, is DVKVTQSSRYLVKRTGEKVFLECVQDMDHENMFWYRQDPGLGLRLIYFSYDVKMKEKGDIPEGYSVSREKKERFSLILESASTNQTSMYLCASSLGQGTIAKNIQYFGAGTRLSVL.

This clone appeared once. The gene calls are TRBV6-1 and TRBJ2-1, with D maybe TRBD1 (6 bases). Trimming stripped 6 bases from V and 6 bases from J, with 15 bases between. Germline CDR1 and CDR2: MNHNS and SASEGT. The CDR3 has 14 residues. The CDR3 here is CASSRQEKRNEQFF. CDR3 sequence (DNA): TGTGCCAGCAGCAGACAGGAAAAACGCAATGAGCAGTTCTTC.

This clone came up once. V is TRBV19 and J is TRBJ1-4, with 7 bases matching TRBD1. Germline lookup yields CDR1 LNHDA and CDR2 SQIVND (reference sequence). The CDR3 is 14 amino acids. Unmatched junction bases numbered 4, after V lost 7 bases and J lost 2 bases. The CDR3 nucleotides read TGTGCCAGTACAGACAGGGCGACTAATGAAAAACTGTTTTTT. It encodes CASTDRATNEKLFF.

V is TRBV6-1 and J is TRBJ1-3; possibly TRBD1 for D (6 bases). The CDR3 has 15 amino acids. Per the germline V gene, CDR1 is MNHNS and CDR2 is SASEGT. The ends were cut back, 4 bases at V and 0 bases at J, with 10 bases in the middle. CDR3 bases: TGTGCCAGCAGTGTCAGGGGCAGCTCTGGAAACACCATATATTTT. This codes for CASSVRGSSGNTIYF.

The chain carries TRBV5-1 and TRBJ2-2, with D perhaps TRBD2 (5 bases). Germline assignment: CDR1 SGHRS and CDR2 YFSETQ. This CDR3 comprises 16 residues. The V gene lost 3 bases and the J gene lost 3 bases, with 15 bases spanning the gap. The DNA of the CDR3 is TGCGCCAGCAGCTCACTAGGCGGTGGGGACACCGGGGAGCTGTTTTTT. It specifies CASSSLGGGDTGELFF.

In its sample, this clone was seen a few times. This chain joins TRBV6-4 and TRBJ2-1; 8 nucleotides align to TRBD1. Germline V lookup: CDR1 MRHNA, CDR2 SNTAGT. The ends lost 5 bases at V and 0 bases at J; junction bases unmatched: 3. The CDR3 extends over 15 amino acids. CDR3 nucleotide sequence: TGTGCCAGCAGTAACAGGGGGAGCTCCTACAATGAGCAGTTCTTC. Translation: CASSNRGSSYNEQFF.

The chain couples TRBV5-5 to TRBJ1-3; D perhaps matches TRBD1 (5 bases). V was pared by 6 bases and J by 1 base, with 20 bases between. The germline V gene has CDR1 SGHKS and CDR2 YYEKEE (reference sequence). The CDR3 is 17 residues long. CDR3 protein: CASTSQHGGMSGNTIYF. The CDR3 coding sequence is TGTGCCAGCACCTCTCAGCACGGGGGGATGTCTGGAAACACCATATATTTT.

The V gene is TRBV5-1, the J gene TRBJ2-5, with D possibly being TRBD2 (8 bases). CDR1 is SGHRS, CDR2 YFSETQ, per germline. The length of the CDR3 is 16 residues. The germline V and J ends were trimmed by 0 bases and 1 base, with 13 bases remaining between them. The CDR3 protein is CASSLEGAGGQETQYF. DNA for the CDR3: TGCGCCAGCAGCTTGGAGGGGGCGGGAGGCCAAGAGACCCAGTACTTC.

The rearrangement joins TRBV14 to TRBJ1-1, with 7 bases matching TRBD1. V gave up 6 bases and J gave up 14 bases; unmatched junction bases: 12. The CDR3 runs 12 residues. Germline CDR1 reads SGHDN; CDR2 reads FVKESK. DNA of the CDR3: TGTGCCAGCAGTCGGGACAGCTATGAAGTGTTCTTT. Translating gives CASSRDSYEVFF. Filled out from reference TRBV14 and TRBJ1-1, the complete variable domain reads EAGVTQFPSHSVIEKGQTVTLRCDPISGHDNLYWYRRVMGKEIKFLLHFVKESKQDESGMPNNRFLAERTGGTYSTLKVQPAELEDSGVYFCASSRDSYEVFFGQGTRLTVV.

V is TRBV5-4 and J is TRBJ2-3; 7 nucleotides align to TRBD2. The CDR3 contains 13 residues. After removal of 5 bases from V and 4 bases from J, the junction contained 4 bases not matched to a gene. CDR1 and CDR2 from the germline V gene are SGHNT and YYREEE (reference sequence). CDR3 DNA sequence: TGTGCCAGCAGACGGGACTATCCAGATACGCAGTATTTT. This sequence encodes CASRRDYPDTQYF.

The chain recombines TRBV15 with TRBJ1-1, with a possible D match to TRBD1 (5 bases). Trimming removed 2 bases from V and 1 base from J, with 8 bases in between. Germline V gene sequence: CDR1 LNHNV, CDR2 YYDKDF (reference sequence). This CDR3 is built from 14 residues. CDR3 in amino acids: CATSRSGSNTEAFF. DNA for the CDR3: TGTGCCACCAGCAGATCAGGGTCGAACACTGAAGCTTTCTTT. The whole variable domain, remainder taken from reference TRBV15 and TRBJ1-1, is DAMVIQNPRYQVTQFGKPVTLSCSQTLNHNVMYWYQQKSSQAPKLLFHYYDKDFNNEADTPDNFQSRRPNTSFCFLDIRSPGLGDTAMYLCATSRSGSNTEAFFGQGTRLTVV.

V is TRBV6-1 and J is TRBJ1-2, with D hard to call. Germline loops: CDR1 MNHNS, CDR2 SASEGT. The CDR3 runs 11 residues. Trimming took 2 bases from V and 5 from J, leaving 3 bases between them. CDR3 region: CASSELYGYTF. CDR3 in DNA: TGTGCCAGCAGTGAACTATATGGCTACACCTTC.

The rearrangement links TRBV30 to TRBJ2-7; 9 bases are shared with TRBD1. J gave up 4 bases and V 3 bases, and 10 bases lay outside the gene matches. The germline V gene has CDR1 GTSNPN and CDR2 SVGIG (reference sequence). The CDR3 consists of 15 residues. CDR3 DNA sequence: TGTGCCTGGAGCGACAGGGGGTTATCTAAGTACGAGCAGTACTTC. The encoded protein is CAWSDRGLSKYEQYF.

The CDR3 DNA reads as TGTGCCTGGAGTCCTCCCGGGACAGGGGGCAATCAGCCCCAGCATTTT. This encodes CAWSPPGTGGNQPQHF. The chain combines TRBV30 with TRBJ1-5; 10 bases fit TRBD1. The CDR3 spans 16 residues. The J segment lost 2 bases and the V segment lost 2 bases, leaving 6 bases of the junction unmatched. From germline, CDR1 is GTSNPN and CDR2 SVGIG (reference sequence). The full variable domain, its missing parts supplied by reference TRBV30 and TRBJ1-5, is SQTIHQWPATLVQPVGSPLSLECTVEGTSNPNLYWYRQAAGRGLQLLFYSVGIGQISSEVPQNLSASRPQDRQFILSSKKLLLSDSGFYLCAWSPPGTGGNQPQHFGDGTRLSIL.

The V and J genes are TRBV5-5 and TRBJ2-3; 13 bases are a match to TRBD2. The V gene's germline CDR1 is SGHKS and CDR2 YYEKEE (reference sequence). The trim removed 6 bases at V and 7 bases at J, leaving 8 bases unmatched. The CDR3 contains 15 residues. The DNA of the CDR3 is TGTGCCAGCACGGGACTAGCGGGGAAGGGGAATACGCAGTATTTT. Encoded protein: CASTGLAGKGNTQYF. The whole variable domain, filled in from reference TRBV5-5 and TRBJ2-3, reads DAGVTQSPTHLIKTRGQQVTLRCSPISGHKSVSWYQQVLGQGPQFIFQYYEKEERGRGNFPDRFSARQFPNYSSELNVNALLLGDSALYLCASTGLAGKGNTQYFGPGTRLTVL.

CDR3 DNA sequence: TGCGCCAGCAGCCAAGGTTTTGCGGGGAACTATGGCTACACCTTC. As protein: CASSQGFAGNYGYTF. The V and J genes are TRBV4-1 and TRBJ1-2; D gene uncertain. From germline, CDR1 is MGHRA and CDR2 YSYEKL. V was trimmed by 1 base and J by 2 bases, leaving 11 bases between them. There are 15 residues in the CDR3.

V usage is TRBV5-4 and J usage is TRBJ1-5; TRBD1 matches at 7 bases. The ends lost 5 bases at V and 3 bases at J; junction bases unmatched: 5. The germline gives CDR1 SGHNT, CDR2 YYREEE (reference sequence). The CDR3 sequence is 14 residues long. CDR3 DNA: TGTGCCAGCAGGGTGGGACAGTTCAATCAGCCCCAGCATTTT. This codes for CASRVGQFNQPQHF.

The chain recombines TRBV5-4 with TRBJ2-1, with 9 bases identical to TRBD2. Germline V CDR1 and CDR2: SGHNT, YYREEE (reference sequence). This CDR3 is built from 15 residues. Trimming took 0 bases from V and 6 from J; bases not matched to a gene: 4. The DNA of the CDR3 is TGTGCCAGCAGCTTGGGTGGCGGGAGGGCCAATGAGCAGTTCTTC. Translation gives CASSLGGGRANEQFF. The variable domain in full, with the rest retrieved from reference TRBV5-4 and TRBJ2-1, is ETGVTQSPTHLIKTRGQQVTLRCSSQSGHNTVSWYQQALGQGPQFIFQYYREEENGRGNFPPRFSGLQFPNYSSELNVNALELDDSALYLCASSLGGGRANEQFFGPGTRLTVL.

The chain carries TRBV28 and TRBJ1-1, with D perhaps TRBD1 (5 bases). Trimming removed 5 bases at V and 1 base at J, with 17 bases between. This CDR3 has 16 residues. Germline V CDR1 and CDR2: MDHEN, SYDVKM. CDR3 sequence reads: CASSHPLFTGNTEAFF. In DNA form, the CDR3 reads TGTGCCAGCAGTCACCCTCTATTTACAGGGAACACTGAAGCTTTCTTT.

This clone has a single count. The CDR3 protein is CASMSAQGPSYEQYF. The CDR3 bases are TGCGCCAGCATGTCGGCACAGGGGCCTTCCTACGAGCAGTACTTC. The J gene is TRBJ2-7, the V gene TRBV10-2; 7 bases are shared with TRBD1. Germline V gene lookup returns CDR1 WSHSY and CDR2 SAAADI. There are 15 residues in the CDR3. The junction had 10 bases not matched to a gene; V was cut back by 7 bases and J by 1 base.